This TCR beta chain comes out of a study of shared clonotypes between healthy human individuals (TCRdb year 2020). For context, the study as a whole: Three men and a couple of women, aged 18 to 49 years, made up the cohort. For each donor, three plates each were used for CD4 naive and CD4 memory, two plates were used for CD8 naive, and one plate was used for CD8 memory. To estimate repertoire size and how much clonotypes are shared between individuals, the study performed deep sequencing of blood TCR repertoires from a few healthy adults. Different laboratories and diverse techniques were used to prepare libraries and sequence TCR repertoires, to increase sequencing depth and limit assay-specific biases. Per donor, leukapheresis produced somewhere between about 0.85 and 9.5 billion PBMCs. Summary of the overall study and its limitations: Pairwise subsampling indicated that sequencing depth was expected to affect the degree of clonotype sharing among donors. Clonotypes shared by all four sorted-subset donors showed higher generation probabilities than non-shared clonotypes. Because the study included a small number of donors, the genetic and exposure-history diversity represented was limited. Larger estimated clonotype richness was generally found for naive subsets than for memory subsets. Even with the large sequencing depth, rarefaction of the sorted-subset datasets indicated that sequencing was incomplete. Sampling was restricted to blood, and TCR repertoires in tissues likely differ from the TCR repertoires found in blood. Sharing across a handful of donors was observed for approximately 5% of naive CD4, over 3% of naive CD8, 2% to 2.5% of memory CD4, and about 0.39% of memory CD8 clonotypes.

The donors were healthy, HIV-negative adults with no recently reported acute infections or vaccinations. Every donor was a Caucasian adult residing in Nashville, Tennessee, USA. CD4+ T cells were enriched by magnetic negative selection; naive cells were then positively selected on CD45RA, and the negative fraction formed the memory subset. Blood was collected by leukapheresis, and PBMCs were isolated by Ficoll-Histopaque density gradient centrifugation and then cryopreserved in liquid nitrogen vapor phase. Analytical flow cytometry was used to check the purity and quantity of every magnetically sorted T cell population. From each sorted fraction, genomic DNA was isolated and quantified by UV absorbance on a Nanodrop 2000c. Worth noting for this clone: The antigen it recognizes is unknown. No base quality information exists; no much larger clone differs at one position.

TCR CDR3 regions were amplified from genomic DNA by multiplex PCR using the deep immunoSEQ assay. Genomic DNA extracted from each cell subset was distributed evenly over all wells of several immunoSEQ 96-well plates, and each plate served as one replicate. Each replicate PCR for sorted subsets received about 210 ng genomic DNA, equal to roughly 30,000 T cell genomes. Purified libraries were quantified with a Qubit 3.0 fluorometer, sized on a Bioanalyzer 2100, and re-quantified with the KAPA Library Quantification kit. Each immunoSEQ 96-well plate was sequenced on its own single-read 150-cycle Illumina NextSeq 550 flow cell. In the authors' own workflow: Because the immunoSEQ output held only junctional sequences and lacked quality scores, the filtering could not match the filtering applied to full-length reads. Sequences were annotated with PyIR, a Python wrapper for IgBLAST v1.9, and V/J genes and CDR3 were assigned using IMGT germline references. Reads were removed for weak V/J assignments (E-value above 1e-6), missing CDR3, stop codons, out-of-frame junctions, or ambiguous translated residues. A V3J clonotype was defined by an identical inferred V gene, J gene, and CDR3 amino acid sequence. Percentage overlap between repertoires was calculated by dividing the number of shared unique clonotypes by the size of the smaller repertoire. RTK rarefaction, the Chao1 estimator, and Recon v2.1 estimates of unobserved clonotypes were used to assess repertoire richness. OLGA was used to compute generation probabilities for all TCRbeta clonotypes that the gDNA method yielded from a handful of donors. TCRdb carries this immuneACCESS record with in-frame sequences only. Its versions omit some clonotypes, under half of them owing to an unresolved V gene in the studies checked, with the rest unexplained. V, J and clone size were drawn from that table, and D and trimming were deduced from the DNA. For this sample the table gives some 200,000 clones, of which over 85% were detected only once. About 0.067% of the sample is taken by the ten largest.

From the cysteine up to the phenylalanine, the CDR3 has a length of 16 residues. Solely the CDR3 DNA is kept, with 48 bases framed from the first base. A distance of 20 bases separates the germline ends of V and J, which lose 6 bases and 2 bases respectively. CDR1 SNHLY and CDR2 FYNNEI were looked up in the germline V gene. The chain was built from TRBV2 and TRBJ2-7; TRBD2 might be the D gene, on 6 matching bases. The sample was naive CD4+ T cells sorted from blood. The meaning of the sample's cell subset or site label: CD45RA+ positively selected. The TCR comes from a woman under 40 in good health. Here is the DNA: TGTGCCAGCAGGGGGGGTCATAGCGGAGACGCCTACGAGCAGTACTTC. It specifies CASRGGHSGDAYEQYF.